This TCR beta chain was identified during a study of blood T cell repertoires in COVID-19. Across under 25 US areas, participants ranged in age from roughly 18 to 95 years. Participants had their cohort set by participant-reported clinical history. In its sample, this clone was seen once. Original processing notes: Estimated nucleated cell counts came from reference gene primer amplification. Profiled with immunoSEQ multiplex PCR; TCRdb holds only in-frame clones, not every one. The V and J calls and clone size are taken from that table; D and trimming were inferred from the DNA. The repertoire includes 200,000 to 300,000 clones, around 86% of them detected once, and roughly 2% sits in the top ten. The CDR3 is made up of 14 amino acids. Trimming took off 5 bases at V and 6 bases at J, with 14 bases between the two ends. CDR1 and CDR2 (germline): LNHDA, SQIVND (reference sequence).

The chain recombines TRBV19 with TRBJ1-5; D is perhaps TRBD1 (6 bases). The TCR comes from a woman in her fifties or sixties who had recovered from COVID-19. The sequenced material came from PBMCs or T cells enriched from blood (not recorded which). CDR3 loop: CASSPQGGLQPQHF. For the CDR3, the DNA is TGTGCCAGTAGTCCCCAAGGGGGTCTTCAGCCCCAGCATTTT.